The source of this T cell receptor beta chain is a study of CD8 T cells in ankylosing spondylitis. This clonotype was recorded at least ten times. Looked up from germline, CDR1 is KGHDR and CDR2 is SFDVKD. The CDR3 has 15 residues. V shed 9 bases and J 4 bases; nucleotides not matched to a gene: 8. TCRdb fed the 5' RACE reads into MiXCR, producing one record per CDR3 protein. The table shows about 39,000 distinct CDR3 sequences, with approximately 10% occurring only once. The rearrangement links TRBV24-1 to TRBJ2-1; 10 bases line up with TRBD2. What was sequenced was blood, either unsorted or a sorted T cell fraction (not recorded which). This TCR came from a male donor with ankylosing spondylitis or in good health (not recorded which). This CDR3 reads CATQEGTSEYNEQFF. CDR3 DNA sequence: TGTGCCACCCAGGAGGGGACTAGCGAGTACAATGAGCAGTTCTTC.